This TCR beta chain was documented in a study of blood T cells in healthy people across ages. Sample-barcoded 5' priming and a J-beta primer mix drove a second PCR of about 6 to 12 cycles. TCRdb used MiXCR to reprocess the 5' RACE reads, holding one entry per CDR3 protein. The table shows 1.5 million to 2 million distinct CDR3 sequences, with 49% occurring only once. Study results and caveats: There was a strong correlation between TCR beta diversity and naive T cell percentage.

The CDR3 contains 18 residues. CDR1 and CDR2 (germline): MNHEY, SVGEGT. The V segment lost 4 bases and the J segment 4 bases; nucleotides outside the gene matches: 11. With respect to this clonotype: Its antigen is currently unknown.

This TCR was recovered from a middle-aged woman in good health. The sequenced sample consisted of blood. The chain recombines TRBV6-2 or TRBV6-3 with TRBJ2-3, with TRBD2 identical over 13 bases. The CDR3 DNA reads as TGTGCCAGCAGTTCCGAGGCCCGACTAGCGGGGGGTTCAGATACGCAGTATTTT. Its protein product is CASSSEARLAGGSDTQYF.